Below, one T cell receptor beta chain is given with its context. What antigen it recognizes has not been identified. Base qualities were left out, and no much larger clone turns up one base away. V is cut by 3 bases and J by 4 bases, and the space between the germline ends is 14 bases. There are 15 amino acids in the CDR3, from cysteine to phenylalanine inclusive. Just CDR3 DNA is preserved here, 45 bases in frame from base 1. The data are from a study of T cell repertoires in cytomegalovirus infection (dated by TCRdb to the late 2010s). For the wider study: Peptide stimulations targeted recently identified HLA-C-restricted CMV epitopes, whose presentation resists viral immunomodulation, together with well-studied HLA-B-restricted epitopes. Because public TCR beta signatures pointed to carriage of CMV infection together with the matching HLA type, the HLA type of each donor mattered for the analysis. Study-wide conclusions, independent of this receptor: The ex vivo response was dominated by HLA-C-restricted CMV-specific TCR beta clonotypes, and the single most frequent clonotype in two of eight donors was supplied by these HLA-C-restricted clonotypes. In both this cohort and an independent cohort of 352 donors, the cumulative frequency of public TCR beta family members distinguished carriers of CMV infection plus the relevant HLA type.

The sample was run on an Illumina HiSeq 1500. The public reads were run again by TCRdb, first through fastp at Q25 and then through MiXCR, and only productive beta chains were kept. Rows with a matching CDR3 protein are joined into one entry that keeps the most common DNA and genes. Here the sample has 900,000 to 950,000 distinct CDR3 sequences; approximately 30% occur a single time. The ten largest clones take up about an eighth of the sample. The sample's treatment or condition, from its label and the paper: in vitro stimulation with specific CMV peptide epitopes to enrich CMV-specific T cells. This TCR was recovered from a human donor in good health (CMV status not recorded). Some clones in this sample may be carry-over from other donors' samples. The chain links TRBV12-3 or TRBV12-4 with TRBJ2-3; a tentative D match to TRBD2 spans 7 bases. Sample: cultured CD8+ T cells from PBMCs, taken from culture after CMV antigen stimulation. For the CDR3, the sequence is CASSFGGGAPDTQYF. The DNA is TGTGCCAGCAGTTTCGGAGGGGGGGCCCCAGATACGCAGTATTTT.